This T cell receptor (beta chain) was identified during a study of control samples from healthy donors and cancer patients. The data were produced by immunoSEQ multiplex PCR, yet TCRdb's version contains in-frame clones alone and is incomplete. The sample shows more than 25,000 clones, about nine tenths of them seen only once. This CDR3 is built from 12 residues. The germline CDR1 and CDR2 sequences are SGHAT and FQNNGV. Trimming shortened V by 6 bases and J by 5 bases, and 10 bases separated the two germline ends. The receptor was derived from a man aged 50-60 years with lung cancer. The sequenced sample was PBMCs. The gene calls are TRBV11-2 and TRBJ1-2; D unclear. CDR3 coding DNA: TGTGCCAGCAGTACCGGGCCTTATGGCTACACCTTC. This encodes CASSTGPYGYTF. Looking up the rest from reference TRBV11-2 and TRBJ1-2 gives the full variable domain: EAGVAQSPRYKIIEKRQSVAFWCNPISGHATLYWYQQILGQGPKLLIQFQNNGVVDDSQLPKDRFSAERLKGVDSTLKIQPAKLEDSAVYLCASSTGPYGYTFGSGTRLTVV.